The 8 T cell receptor beta chains below come from one sample, sequenced in a study of blood T cell repertoires in COVID-19. The table came from immunoSEQ multiplex PCR; TCRdb's copy has only in-frame clones and leaves some out. Here the sample spans about 19,000 clones, 70% to 85% being singletons. The sample comprised peripheral blood. These receptors originate from a human donor in a cohort sampled during active COVID-19.

The chain links TRBV4-2 to TRBJ2-1, with TRBD2 as a possible D gene (6 bases). Germline assignment: CDR1 LGHNA and CDR2 YNFKEQ. The CDR3 is made up of 15 amino acids. Trimming pared 2 bases from V and 8 bases from J, leaving 16 bases between. DNA for the CDR3: TGTGCCAGCAGCCAACAGTCGGCTAGCGCTCATGAGCAGTTCTTC. As protein: CASSQQSASAHEQFF.

This clone appeared once. The CDR3 DNA follows: TGTGCCATCAGTGCGGGACATTGGACCGAGAATGGCTACACCTTC. Residues: CAISAGHWTENGYTF. This chain connects TRBV10-3 to TRBJ1-2; D might be TRBD1 (6 bases). Germline V gene lookup returns CDR1 ENHRY and CDR2 SYGVKD. The CDR3 length is 15 residues. The ends were cut back, 4 bases at V and 6 bases at J, with 18 bases in the middle.

The V gene is TRBV6-5, the J gene TRBJ2-7; D remains ambiguous. Trimming pared 2 bases from V and 4 bases from J, leaving 6 bases between. This CDR3 has 12 amino acids. Germline V CDR1 and CDR2: MNHEY, SVGAGI. CDR3 sequence reads: CASSYNTYEQYF. Here the CDR3 DNA reads TGTGCCAGCAGTTACAACACGTACGAGCAGTACTTC.

This chain uses TRBV2 with TRBJ1-5; a weak D match, TRBD1 (6 bases). V was trimmed by 5 bases and J by 1 base, leaving 9 bases between them. CDR3 length: 14 residues. CDR1 and CDR2 from the germline V gene are SNHLY and FYNNEI. CDR3 DNA: TGTGCCAGCAGTACAGGGAGAAGCAATCAGCCCCAGCATTTT. Translating gives CASSTGRSNQPQHF.

The rearrangement joins TRBV7-9 to TRBJ2-5; 10 bases line up with TRBD2. Germline assignment: CDR1 SEHNR and CDR2 FQNEAQ (reference sequence). The CDR3 has 17 residues. The trim removed 5 bases at V and 5 bases at J, leaving 14 bases unmatched. The CDR3 DNA is TGTGCCAGCAGCCGTGGGTTCCTAGCGGGAGATGCGGAGACCCAGTACTTC. This sequence encodes CASSRGFLAGDAETQYF.

CDR3 sequence: CASSSRVTGTSGRGELFF. In DNA, the CDR3 is TGTGCCAGTAGTTCTCGAGTTACCGGGACTAGCGGCCGCGGGGAGCTGTTTTTT. The V call is TRBV19, the J call TRBJ2-2, with TRBD2 matching 11 bases. With 5 bases clipped from V and 7 bases from J, the junction kept 15 bases outside the gene matches. Germline-derived CDR1 and CDR2 are LNHDA and SQIVND (reference sequence). This CDR3 is built from 18 residues.

The chain links TRBV7-2 to TRBJ2-3; no reliable D call. V was pared by 5 bases and J by 10 bases, with 10 bases between. CDR3 length: 11 amino acids. CDR1 is SGHTA, CDR2 FQGNSA, per germline. The CDR3 sequence: CASSPNLAQYF. The CDR3 DNA is TGTGCCAGCAGCCCCAACTTGGCGCAGTATTTT.

The genes are TRBV6-2 or TRBV6-3 and TRBJ2-5; D may be TRBD1 (8 bases). Trimming pared 2 bases from V and 5 bases from J, leaving 18 bases between. Germline CDR1 and CDR2: MNHEY and SVGEGT. The CDR3 is 16 residues long. CDR3 sequence reads: CASSYMTDRGGETQYF. The CDR3, as DNA: TGTGCCAGCAGTTACATGACAGACAGGGGAGGGGAGACCCAGTACTTC.